The TCR beta chain described here comes from a study of T cell responses to AZD1222 COVID-19 vaccine. Only a few counts were recorded for this clone. CDR3 length equals 14 residues. CDR1 is LNHDA and CDR2 is SQIVND in the germline V gene (reference sequence). V was pared by 10 bases and J by 2 bases, with 8 bases of the junction left unmatched. Measured with immunoSEQ multiplex PCR; TCRdb has only the in-frame clones, and not every one. The sample yields tens of thousands of clones, approximately 89% seen once. This sequence originates from an adult in good health. Sequences were derived from peripheral blood, sampled on day 0 of MenACWY control vaccination. This rearrangement joins TRBV19 to TRBJ2-7, with TRBD1 matching over 10 bases. CDR3 in DNA: TGTGCCACAAAGGACAGGGGGGCCGCCTACGAGCAGTACTTC. Residues: CATKDRGAAYEQYF.